This T cell receptor beta chain derives from a study of blood T cell repertoires in COVID-19. Study as a whole: From T cells, B-cell-depleted T cells, or PBMCs came the material, which was cDNA or gDNA.

Per the study methods: Nucleated cell number was recorded as an estimate derived from reference gene primer amplification. Libraries were prepared by immunoSEQ multiplex PCR; TCRdb keeps only in-frame clonotypes and omits some of them. V and J calls plus clone size are reproduced from that table; the DNA served to infer D and trimming. The repertoire holds about 480,000 clones, about 91% seen once, with roughly 0.9% in the top ten. The length of the CDR3 is 12 residues. The germline V gene encodes CDR1 SEHNR and CDR2 FQNEAQ (reference sequence). V dropped 2 bases and J dropped 5 bases, with 6 bases sitting between them.

This TCR came from a man aged 18 to 35 with COVID-19, enrolled during active disease. Input material: peripheral blood. The rearrangement joins TRBV7-9 to TRBJ1-1, with D unclear. In DNA, the CDR3 is TGTGCCAGCAGCTTACGAGGAACTGAAGCTTTCTTT. Its translation is CASSLRGTEAFF.